This TCR beta chain is from a study of cytomegalovirus exposure and HLA in healthy donors. Study summary: Out of roughly 200 million T cells, an earlier analysis found around 120 million unique TCR beta sequences in total.

Points from the study as a whole: The authors later found HLA-associated TCR beta chains more clonally expanded than equally common others.

60 Vbeta and 13 Jbeta primers were used in PCR. Original handling: In a later analysis, 75 million to 85 million unique TCR beta chains included roughly 11 million shared by two or more donors. The method was immunoSEQ multiplex PCR; TCRdb's version includes in-frame clones alone and lacks a portion of them. Clonal size and the V and J genes are those of that table, whereas D and trimming came from the DNA. The sample holds about 190,000 clones, just under 75% seen once. Of note for this clone: The antigen remains undetermined.

Germline lookup yields CDR1 MGHRA and CDR2 YSYEKL. Trimming at V came to 2 bases and at J to 4 bases, leaving 10 bases not matched to a gene. The CDR3 sequence is 16 residues long. Each donor was healthy, and each was a bone marrow donor. The TCR sequence derives from a young woman in good health and CMV-seropositive. Sequenced input: PBMCs. V and J are TRBV4-1 and TRBJ1-2; TRBD1 matches at 7 bases. This chain's CDR3 is CASSQQKGTDLYGYTF. The CDR3 bases are TGCGCCAGCAGCCAACAAAAGGGGACAGACCTCTATGGCTACACCTTC.